This T cell receptor (beta chain) appears in the sequencing data of a study of CD8 T cells in Susac syndrome. CD8+ and CD4+ T cells taken from blood had their TCR beta sequenced. Random-hexamer reverse transcription was applied to about 0.5 to 1 ug RNA. TCRdb fed the immunoSEQ multiplex PCR reads into MiXCR, producing one record per CDR3 protein. The sample carries some 130,000 distinct CDR3 sequences, 90% to 95% recorded once. Trimming shortened V by 4 bases and J by 6 bases, and 13 bases separated the two germline ends. CDR3 size: 14 residues. The germline V gene has CDR1 LGHNA and CDR2 YNFKEQ. The chain links TRBV4-2 to TRBJ1-5; possibly TRBD1 for D (5 bases). The sample taken for sequencing was CD4+ T cells from PBMCs. This clonotype was sampled from a human donor with multiple sclerosis. CDR3 in amino acids: CASSPPGDGQPQHF. In DNA form, the CDR3 reads TGTGCCAGCAGCCCCCCGGGGGACGGTCAGCCCCAGCATTTT.